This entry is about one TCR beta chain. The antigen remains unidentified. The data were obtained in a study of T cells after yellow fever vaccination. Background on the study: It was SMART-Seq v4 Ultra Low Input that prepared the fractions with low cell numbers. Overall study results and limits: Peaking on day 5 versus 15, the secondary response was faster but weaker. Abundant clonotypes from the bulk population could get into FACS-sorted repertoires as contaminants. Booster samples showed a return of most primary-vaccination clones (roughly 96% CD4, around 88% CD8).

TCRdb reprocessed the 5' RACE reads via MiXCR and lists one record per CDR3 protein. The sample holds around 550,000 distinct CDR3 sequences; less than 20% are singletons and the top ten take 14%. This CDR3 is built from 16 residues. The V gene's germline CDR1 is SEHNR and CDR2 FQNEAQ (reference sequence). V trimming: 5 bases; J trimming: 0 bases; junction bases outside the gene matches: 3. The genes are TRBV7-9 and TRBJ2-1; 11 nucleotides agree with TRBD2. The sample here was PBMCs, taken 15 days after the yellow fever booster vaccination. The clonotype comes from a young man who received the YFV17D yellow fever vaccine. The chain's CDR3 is CASSIGLAGSYNEQFF. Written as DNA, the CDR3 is TGTGCCAGCAGCATTGGACTAGCGGGCTCCTACAATGAGCAGTTCTTC.